In this sample, the clone carrying this T cell receptor beta chain turned up once. This entry is derived from a study of blood T cell repertoires in COVID-19. Background on the study: COVID-19 samples from acute and convalescent phases originated in the United States, Italy and Spain.

Germline loops: CDR1 SGHRS, CDR2 YFSETQ. Between the trimmed V and J ends, which lost 4 bases and 0 bases, there was a span of 13 bases. The CDR3 totals 15 residues. The authors' processing: Amplification with reference gene primers provided the estimates of nucleated cell counts. TCRdb's table, derived via immunoSEQ multiplex PCR, lists solely in-frame clones and lacks some. V and J calls and clone size are those listed in that table; D and trimming were worked out from the DNA. The table includes 300,000 or so clones, about nine tenths detected once. Sequenced material: peripheral blood. J is TRBJ2-5 and V is TRBV5-1, with D possibly matching TRBD2 (5 bases). This receptor was taken from a woman in her thirties or forties with acute or convalescent COVID-19. The CDR3 reads CASSRSGEHQETQYF. The CDR3 DNA reads as TGCGCCAGCAGCAGGAGCGGCGAACACCAAGAGACCCAGTACTTC.